The sequence of this T cell receptor (beta chain) was determined in a study of cytomegalovirus exposure and HLA in healthy donors. Notes on the study in general: Within a later analysis, the majority of CMV-associated TCR beta chains appeared HLA-restricted. There were approximately 150 TCR beta chains listed as cytomegalovirus-associated. A few CMV-associated chains proved CMV antigen-specific in vitro.

The CDR3 has 16 amino acids. J lost 6 bases, V lost 1 base, and 11 bases had no gene match. CDR1 and CDR2 (germline): SGHRS, YFSETQ. The PCR used 60 Vbeta and 13 Jbeta primers. TCRdb's copy holds only in-frame clones and misses some; the assay was immunoSEQ multiplex PCR. The sample lists about 120,000 clones, over 75% occurring once. Comment on this clone: As yet, its antigen is unknown.

The chain combines TRBV5-1 with TRBJ2-7; 9 bases line up with TRBD1. The sequenced sample consisted of PBMCs. The receptor's source is a woman aged 18-29 years in good health and CMV-seronegative. The CDR3 region has the DNA TGCGCCAGCAGCTTGAGTGGGACAGGGAACTCTGCCGAGCAGTACTTC. Its translation is CASSLSGTGNSAEQYF.